This TCR beta chain originates from a study of T-cell reconstitution after alpha-beta-depleted transplantation in children. Preparing the TCRbeta library involved the use of unique molecular identifiers. TCRdb reanalysed the PCR reads using MiXCR and keeps one entry per CDR3 protein. The table lists 440,000 or so distinct CDR3 sequences, approximately 41% of them singletons. CDR3 length: 16 amino acids. This clonotype was seen only a few times. Antigen specificity is unknown. Study-wide points: Surviving recipient T cells and thymic progenitors accounted for the high day-60 TCRbeta diversity observed in some patients.

This TCR was recovered from a girl aged 2 to 9 with aplastic anemia, due to receive a stem cell transplant. The chain combines TRBV21-1 with TRBJ2-5; the table assigns TRBD2, which was not confirmed against the DNA. TRBV21-1 is a listed pseudogene. Here the sequenced sample was PBMCs, taken before TCRalphabeta/CD19-depleted stem cell transplant. CDR3 region: CASSKGLAGEGETQYF. The CDR3 coding sequence is TGTGCCAGCAGCAAAGGACTAGCGGGAGAGGGAGAGACCCAGTACTTC.